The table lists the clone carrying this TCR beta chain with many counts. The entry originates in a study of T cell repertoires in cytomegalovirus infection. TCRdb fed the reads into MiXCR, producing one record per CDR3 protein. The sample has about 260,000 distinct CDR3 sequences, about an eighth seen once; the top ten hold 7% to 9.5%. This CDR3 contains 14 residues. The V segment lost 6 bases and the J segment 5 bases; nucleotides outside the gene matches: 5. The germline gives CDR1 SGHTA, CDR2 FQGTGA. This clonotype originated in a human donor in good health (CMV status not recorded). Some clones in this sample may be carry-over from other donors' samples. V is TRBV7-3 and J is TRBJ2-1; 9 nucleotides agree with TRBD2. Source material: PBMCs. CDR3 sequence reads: CASSLAGENNEQFF. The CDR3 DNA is TGTGCCAGCAGTTTAGCGGGGGAGAACAATGAGCAGTTCTTC.